This TCR beta chain was recovered during a study of OX40 agonist ivuxolimab in advanced cancers. Here immunoSEQ multiplex PCR was the method, and the copy in TCRdb shows in-frame clones only, minus some. The table has tens of thousands of clones, more than 70% seen once. This clone was found a few times. Sample: CD4+ or CD8+ T cells sorted from blood, taken in a trial of the OX40 agonist ivuxolimab. This clonotype was obtained from an adult with an advanced solid tumor such as melanoma, head and neck, liver or kidney cancer.

In nucleotides, the CDR3 is TGCAGCGTTATAGAACCGAGGGGCTACACCTTC. It specifies CSVIEPRGYTF. This chain connects TRBV29-1 to TRBJ1-2, with unresolved D. Per germline, CDR1 SQVTM and CDR2 ANQGSEA. CDR3 length: 11 amino acids. Deletions cut 5 bases from V and 8 bases from J, with 12 bases between. Drawing the rest from reference TRBV29-1 and TRBJ1-2, the complete variable domain is SAVISQKPSRDICQRGTSLTIQCQVDSQVTMMFWYRQQPGQSLTLIATANQGSEATYESGFVIDKFPISRPNLTFSTLTVSNMSPEDSSIYLCSVIEPRGYTFGSGTRLTVV.